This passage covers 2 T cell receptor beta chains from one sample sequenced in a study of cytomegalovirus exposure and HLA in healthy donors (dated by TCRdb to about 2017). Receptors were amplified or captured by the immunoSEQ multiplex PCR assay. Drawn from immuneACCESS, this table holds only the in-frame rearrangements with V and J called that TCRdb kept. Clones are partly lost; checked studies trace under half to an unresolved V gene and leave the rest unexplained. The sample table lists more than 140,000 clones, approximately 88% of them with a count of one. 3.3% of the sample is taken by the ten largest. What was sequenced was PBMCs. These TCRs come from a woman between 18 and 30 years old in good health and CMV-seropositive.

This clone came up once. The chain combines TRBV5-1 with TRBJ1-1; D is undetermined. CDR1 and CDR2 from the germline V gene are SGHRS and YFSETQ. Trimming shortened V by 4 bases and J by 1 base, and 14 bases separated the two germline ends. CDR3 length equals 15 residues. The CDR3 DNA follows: TGCGCCAGCAGCCCTAGCTCGGTTGCGAACACTGAAGCTTTCTTT. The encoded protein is CASSPSSVANTEAFF.

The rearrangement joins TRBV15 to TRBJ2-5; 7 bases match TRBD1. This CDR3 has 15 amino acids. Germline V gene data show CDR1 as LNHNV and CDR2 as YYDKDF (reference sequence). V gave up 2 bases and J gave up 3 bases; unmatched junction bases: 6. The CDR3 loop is CATSRMAGGKETQYF. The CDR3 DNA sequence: TGTGCCACCAGCAGAATGGCAGGGGGAAAAGAGACCCAGTACTTC.